A single sample gave rise to the 15 T cell receptor beta chains below, sequenced in a study of blood T cells in healthy people across ages. Then a second PCR, running roughly 7 to 11 cycles, was carried out with a sample-barcoded 5' primer and a J-beta primer mix. A single record per CDR3 protein comes from TCRdb applying MiXCR to the 5' RACE reads. The data show 270,000 or so distinct CDR3 sequences, 25% to 30% seen once. Sequences were obtained from blood. The origin of the receptors is a woman in her 70s in good health.

This clonotype was recorded a few times. The DNA for the CDR3 is TGCAGTGCTAGGATTGGGGGAGTGGGTTACGAGCAGTACTTC. Protein product: CSARIGGVGYEQYF. This sequence joins TRBV20-1 and TRBJ2-7; D tentatively reads TRBD1 or TRBD2 (5 bases each). The CDR3 contains 14 residues. Trimming took 3 bases from V and 4 from J, leaving 16 bases between them. Looked up from germline, CDR1 is DFQATT and CDR2 is SNEGSKA (reference sequence).

This clonotype was observed a handful of times. V and J are TRBV15 and TRBJ2-5, with a possible D match to TRBD1 (7 bases). The CDR3 runs to 15 residues. Looked up from germline, CDR1 is LNHNV and CDR2 is YYDKDF (reference sequence). The ends were cut back, 0 bases at V and 4 bases at J, with 12 bases in the middle. The CDR3 DNA follows: TGTGCCACCAGCAGAGACTCAGGGGGGAGAGAGACCCAGTACTTC. Protein: CATSRDSGGRETQYF.

This rearrangement joins TRBV20-1 to TRBJ2-2; D assignment may be TRBD1 or TRBD2 (5 bases each). Germline V CDR1 and CDR2: DFQATT, SNEGSKA (reference sequence). The CDR3 is made up of 15 amino acids. Trimming removed 0 bases at V and 3 bases at J, with 11 bases between. The CDR3 protein is CSARDRGWYTGELFF. CDR3 coding DNA: TGCAGTGCTAGAGATCGGGGCTGGTACACCGGGGAGCTGTTTTTT.

The chain recombines TRBV20-1 with TRBJ1-2, with 9 bases fitting TRBD1. Trimming at V came to 1 base and at J to 5 bases, leaving 2 bases not matched to a gene. There are 13 residues in the CDR3. Germline V gives CDR1 DFQATT, CDR2 SNEGSKA (reference sequence). Here the CDR3 reads CSARAGTGYGYTF. The CDR3 region has the DNA TGCAGTGCTAGAGCTGGGACAGGGTATGGCTACACCTTC.

A few counts support this clonotype. V and J are TRBV12-3 or TRBV12-4 and TRBJ1-2, with 7 bases that match TRBD1. The V gene end was trimmed by 1 base and the J gene end by 4 bases; junction bases not matched to a gene: 3. The CDR3 covers 14 residues. The CDR3 reads CASSLGTGSYGYTF. Written as DNA, the CDR3 is TGTGCCAGCAGTTTAGGGACAGGATCCTATGGCTACACCTTC.

The chain employs TRBV7-2 and TRBJ2-5, with D unresolved. The better agreement between TRBJ2-1 and the DNA end casts doubt on the J call. The CDR3 loop spans 13 amino acids. Germline assignment: CDR1 SGHTA and CDR2 FQGNSA. CDR3 loop: CASNFDRVNEQFF. The CDR3 region has the DNA TGTGCCAGCAACTTCGATAGGGTCAATGAGCAGTTCTTC.

V gene TRBV9 combines with J gene TRBJ2-3, with D uncertain. The V end was cut by 3 bases, the J end by 2 bases, with 19 bases between. Per germline, CDR1 SGDLS and CDR2 YYNGEE. There are 17 residues in the CDR3. The CDR3 nucleotides are TGTGCCAGCAGCGCCCTCTCTGGAACGGTGGCCACAGATACGCAGTATTTT. Translation: CASSALSGTVATDTQYF. Looking up the rest from reference TRBV9 and TRBJ2-3 gives the full variable domain: DSGVTQTPKHLITATGQRVTLRCSPRSGDLSVYWYQQSLDQGLQFLIQYYNGEERAKGNILERFSAQQFPDLHSELNLSSLELGDSALYFCASSALSGTVATDTQYFGPGTRLTVL.

This chain uses TRBV2 with TRBJ2-3; the D is unclear. This CDR3 region has 14 residues. CDR1 is SNHLY and CDR2 is FYNNEI in the germline V gene. Trimming took off 7 bases at V and 3 bases at J, with 14 bases between the two ends. The CDR3 loop reads CASTWRLGTDTQYF. CDR3 bases: TGTGCCAGCACTTGGAGATTAGGAACAGATACGCAGTATTTT.

The chain employs TRBV28 and TRBJ2-4; D gene ambiguous. V lost 3 bases, J lost 6 bases, and 3 bases lay in between. Germline-derived CDR1 and CDR2 are MDHEN and SYDVKM. This CDR3 contains 11 residues. CDR3 bases: TGTGCCAGCAGTTTGGGAAACATTCAGTACTTC. Translating gives CASSLGNIQYF.

Only one count was recorded for this clonotype. The chain is built from TRBV18 and TRBJ2-2; D unresolved. V was cut by 5 bases and J by 2 bases, with 12 bases left in between. Germline CDR1 KGHSH, CDR2 LQKENI. The CDR3 has 15 amino acids. The CDR3 sequence: CASSRITENTGELFF. The CDR3 coding sequence is TGTGCCAGCTCAAGGATAACAGAAAACACCGGGGAGCTGTTTTTT.

The chain carries TRBV7-9 and TRBJ2-5; unclear D gene. In germline, CDR1 is SEHNR, CDR2 FQNEAQ (reference sequence). V was shortened by 2 bases and J by 9 bases, with 13 bases between the two germline ends. The CDR3 consists of 13 residues. In DNA form, the CDR3 reads TGTGCCAGCAGCTTATTGCAGGCAGGTGCCCAGTACTTC. As protein: CASSLLQAGAQYF. Full variable domain (rest looked up from reference TRBV7-9 and TRBJ2-5): DTGVSQNPRHKITKRGQNVTFRCDPISEHNRLYWYRQTLGQGPEFLTYFQNEAQLEKSRLLSDRFSAERPKGSFSTLEIQRTEQGDSAMYLCASSLLQAGAQYFGPGTRLLVL.

This clonotype showed up just a few times. The rearrangement joins TRBV20-1 to TRBJ2-5; 8 nucleotides match TRBD1. CDR3 length: 15 residues. Germline-derived CDR1 and CDR2 are DFQATT and SNEGSKA (reference sequence). V lost 0 bases to trimming and J lost 11 bases; unmatched junction nucleotides: 14. The CDR3: CSARDPAGTGLEQYF. The CDR3 region has the DNA TGCAGTGCTAGAGATCCAGCCGGGACAGGTCTTGAGCAGTACTTC.

There are many counts of this clonotype. V gene TRBV10-3 combines with J gene TRBJ1-2, with 8 bases that match TRBD1. Germline V gene sequence: CDR1 ENHRY, CDR2 SYGVKD. The CDR3 loop spans 13 amino acids. V lost 7 bases and J lost 10; bases outside the gene matches: 11. CDR3 residues: CAITPGQVTAYTF. The CDR3 nucleotides read TGTGCCATCACTCCGGGACAGGTCACCGCCTACACCTTC.

This clonotype was counted only a few times. This may be a read error: a much more frequent sequence differs by one nucleotide. V usage is TRBV21-1 and J usage is TRBJ2-5. TRBV21-1 is noted as a pseudogene. This CDR3 spans 11 amino acids. CDR3 coding DNA: TGTGCCAGCAACAATGTTGAGACCCAGTACTTC. As protein: CASNNVETQYF.

The genes are TRBV9 and TRBJ2-5, with D unresolved. The V gene's germline CDR1 is SGDLS and CDR2 YYNGEE. V was cut by 0 bases and J by 1 base, with 7 bases left in between. The CDR3 consists of 14 residues. DNA for the CDR3: TGTGCCAGCAGCGTAGGCAACTCCCAAGAGACCCAGTACTTC. Its translation is CASSVGNSQETQYF.